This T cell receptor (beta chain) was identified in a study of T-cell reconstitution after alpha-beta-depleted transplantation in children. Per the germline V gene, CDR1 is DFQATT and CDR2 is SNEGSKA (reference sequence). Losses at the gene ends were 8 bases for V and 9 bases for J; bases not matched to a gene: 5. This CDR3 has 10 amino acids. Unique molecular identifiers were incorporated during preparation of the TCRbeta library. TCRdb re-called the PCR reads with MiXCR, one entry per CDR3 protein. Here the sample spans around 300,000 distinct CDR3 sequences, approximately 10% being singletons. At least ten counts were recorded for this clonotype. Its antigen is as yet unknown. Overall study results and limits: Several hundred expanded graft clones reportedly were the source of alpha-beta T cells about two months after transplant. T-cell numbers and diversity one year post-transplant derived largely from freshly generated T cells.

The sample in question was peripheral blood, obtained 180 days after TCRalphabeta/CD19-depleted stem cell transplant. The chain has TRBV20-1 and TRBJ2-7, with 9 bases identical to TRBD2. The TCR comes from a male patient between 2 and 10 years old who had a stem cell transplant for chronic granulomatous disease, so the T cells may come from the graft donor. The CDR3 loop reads CSPIAGAQYF. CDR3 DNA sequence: TGCAGTCCCATAGCGGGAGCGCAGTACTTC.